Listed here are 14 T cell receptor beta chains from one sample, sequenced in a study of T-cell memory formation after mild COVID-19. TCRdb reprocessed the 5' RACE reads via MiXCR and lists one record per CDR3 protein. The table has over 500,000 distinct CDR3 sequences, roughly 17% seen once. What was sequenced was PBMCs or a T cell subset sorted from them (not recorded which). The receptors shown here come from an adult woman who had mild COVID-19 (a few samples of this study predate the infection). Cell type and time point are not known.

This rearrangement joins TRBV5-1 to TRBJ1-2; 8 nucleotides agree with TRBD1. This CDR3 contains 14 residues. V lost 4 bases to trimming and J lost 6 bases; unmatched junction nucleotides: 8. Germline CDR1 reads SGHRS; CDR2 reads YFSETQ. The CDR3: CASSPRAGGHGYTF. The CDR3 nucleotides read TGCGCCAGCAGCCCGAGGGCAGGGGGCCATGGCTACACCTTC.

This clonotype was found a few times. This chain joins TRBV12-3 or TRBV12-4 and TRBJ2-3; D is uncertain. The V and J ends lost 7 bases and 0 bases respectively, with 11 bases between them. This CDR3 is built from 14 residues. This chain's CDR3 is CASTYGHSTDTQYF. CDR3 nucleotide sequence: TGTGCCAGCACCTACGGCCATAGCACAGATACGCAGTATTTT.

This clonotype occurred a few times. This chain connects TRBV3-1 to TRBJ2-3, with unresolved D. The V end was cut by 1 base, the J end by 4 bases, with 15 bases between. CDR1 and CDR2 from the germline V gene are LGHDT and YNNKEL (reference sequence). CDR3 size: 16 residues. The CDR3: CASSQGPLGDPDTQYF. CDR3 coding DNA: TGTGCCAGCAGCCAAGGCCCCCTGGGCGATCCAGATACGCAGTATTTT.

This clonotype was detected a few times. The genes are TRBV12-3 or TRBV12-4 and TRBJ2-3; 7 bases are a match to TRBD2. CDR3 length: 15 residues. The V segment lost 6 bases and the J segment 5 bases; nucleotides outside the gene matches: 11. The CDR3 DNA sequence: TGTGCCAGCAGCAAGACTAGCCTTCTGAGAGATACGCAGTATTTT. As protein: CASSKTSLLRDTQYF.

This chain connects TRBV5-1 to TRBJ2-3; 10 nucleotides align to TRBD2. The CDR3 runs to 16 residues. In germline, CDR1 is SGHRS, CDR2 YFSETQ. After removal of 1 base from V and 3 bases from J, the junction contained 5 bases not matched to a gene. Written as DNA, the CDR3 is TGCGCCAGCAGCTTGACTACTAGCGGGGCAACAGATACGCAGTATTTT. It codes for CASSLTTSGATDTQYF.

This clonotype was observed a few times. The V call is TRBV12-3 or TRBV12-4, the J call TRBJ2-4; D could derive from TRBD1 or TRBD2 (5 bases each). The V gene lost 5 bases and the J gene lost 3 bases, with 20 bases spanning the gap. There are 17 residues in the CDR3. The CDR3 sequence: CASSPGKGPASKNIQYF. DNA for the CDR3: TGTGCCAGCAGTCCCGGGAAGGGGCCTGCCAGCAAAAACATTCAGTACTTC.

The chain joins TRBV19 to TRBJ2-1; the D gene is possibly TRBD1 (6 bases). The V and J ends lost 2 bases and 2 bases respectively, with 13 bases between them. Germline values: CDR1 LNHDA, CDR2 SQIVND (reference sequence). The CDR3 is 16 amino acids. CDR3 coding DNA: TGTGCCAGTAGTATAATCGGGACATTACCCTACAATGAGCAGTTCTTC. The encoded protein is CASSIIGTLPYNEQFF.

The chain joins TRBV5-4 to TRBJ1-1; D might be TRBD1 (6 bases). V lost 4 bases, J lost 4 bases, and 20 bases lay in between. The CDR3 loop spans 16 amino acids. Germline loops: CDR1 SGHNT, CDR2 YYREEE (reference sequence). The CDR3 nucleotides read TGTGCCAGCAGCCTTGGAGGATCTGGGGGGGCCACTGAAGCTTTCTTT. Amino acids: CASSLGGSGGATEAFF.

This clonotype was seen only a few times. As DNA, the CDR3 is TGTGCCTGGAGCTCACTACGGGCCGGGGAGCTGTTTTTT. The encoded protein is CAWSSLRAGELFF. The chain employs TRBV30 and TRBJ2-2; no clear D gene. The germline gives CDR1 GTSNPN, CDR2 SVGIG (reference sequence). CDR3 length equals 13 residues. V was pared by 3 bases and J by 6 bases, with 11 bases between. Based on the CDR3 plus reference TRBV30 and TRBJ2-2, the full variable domain is SQTIHQWPATLVQPVGSPLSLECTVEGTSNPNLYWYRQAAGRGLQLLFYSVGIGQISSEVPQNLSASRPQDRQFILSSKKLLLSDSGFYLCAWSSLRAGELFFGEGSRLTVL.

The J gene is TRBJ1-2, the V gene TRBV10-3; a weak D match, TRBD1 (6 bases). Deletions cut 4 bases from V and 6 bases from J, with 24 bases between. CDR3 size: 17 residues. CDR1 and CDR2 from the germline V gene are ENHRY and SYGVKD. The CDR3 sequence: CAISGASGASRGDGYTF. The CDR3 region has the DNA TGTGCCATCAGTGGAGCGTCGGGGGCCTCCAGAGGGGATGGCTACACCTTC.

The chain combines TRBV4-2 with TRBJ2-5; D perhaps matches TRBD2 (5 bases). V was cut by 1 base and J by 5 bases, with 14 bases left in between. The CDR3 runs 15 residues. Germline values: CDR1 LGHNA, CDR2 YNFKEQ. The CDR3 protein is CASSQGVAGEETQYF. The CDR3 nucleotides are TGTGCCAGCAGCCAAGGAGTAGCTGGGGAGGAGACCCAGTACTTC.

The CDR3 bases are TGTGCCAGCAGCTTACCGGGACAGGAGAAATACGAGCAGTACTTC. Protein product: CASSLPGQEKYEQYF. The chain links TRBV5-4 to TRBJ2-7, with 8 bases lining up with TRBD1. The CDR3 contains 15 residues. The germline V gene has CDR1 SGHNT and CDR2 YYREEE (reference sequence). V gave up 2 bases and J gave up 4 bases; unmatched junction bases: 8.

The CDR3 loop reads CSASRDGEETQYF. In nucleotides, the CDR3 is TGCAGTGCTAGCCGGGACGGTGAAGAGACCCAGTACTTC. The chain couples TRBV20-1 to TRBJ2-5; D is possibly TRBD1 or TRBD2 (5 bases each). This CDR3 spans 13 amino acids. The germline V gene has CDR1 DFQATT and CDR2 SNEGSKA (reference sequence). Trimming took off 3 bases at V and 3 bases at J, with 11 bases between the two ends.

The rearrangement links TRBV6-1 to TRBJ1-2; D is unresolved. The germline V gene encodes CDR1 MNHNS and CDR2 SASEGT. This CDR3 comprises 14 residues. V was cut by 3 bases and J by 5 bases, with 13 bases left in between. CDR3 sequence reads: CASSDLAGVYGYTF. The DNA of the CDR3 is TGTGCCAGCAGTGATCTGGCAGGAGTTTATGGCTACACCTTC.